One and the same sample provided the 9 T cell receptor beta chains below, sequenced in a study of blood T cells in healthy people across ages (dated by TCRdb to the mid-2010s). The library came from 5' RACE. Sequencing was performed on an Illumina HiSeq 2500. A second about 6 to 11 cycle PCR used a sample-barcoded 5' primer and a J-beta primer mix. In TCRdb, the public reads were trimmed at Q25 with fastp and aligned with MiXCR, with productive beta chains retained. When rows share a CDR3 protein, they turn into one entry using the most common DNA and genes. This sample gives roughly 900,000 distinct CDR3 sequences in total; around 48% of them show up just once. Around an eighth of the sample is in the top ten clones. The sample was blood. The receptor source for this set is a man aged 25-45 years in good health.

This clonotype was picked up one time. The V call is TRBV27, the J call TRBJ2-1, with a weak D call TRBD1 (5 bases). CDR3 length equals 15 residues. Trimming took 5 bases from V and 7 from J, leaving 18 bases between them. Germline CDR1 and CDR2: MNHEY and SMNVEV (reference sequence). CDR3 bases: TGTGCCAGCAGTCGCGTCAGCGAGAAGGGGAATGAGCAGTTCTTC. Residues: CASSRVSEKGNEQFF.

V gene TRBV4-1 combines with J gene TRBJ2-4; 8 positions agree with TRBD2. Germline V gives CDR1 MGHRA, CDR2 YSYEKL. The CDR3 runs 12 residues. V lost 1 base to trimming and J lost 15 bases; unmatched junction nucleotides: 5. CDR3 in amino acids: CASSQVAGGRYF. The CDR3 bases are TGCGCCAGCAGCCAAGTTGCGGGGGGCCGGTACTTC.

The chain employs TRBV14 and TRBJ1-1, with D possibly matching TRBD1 (5 bases). The CDR3 runs 15 residues. The V end was cut by 2 bases, the J end by 3 bases, with 13 bases between. Germline loops: CDR1 SGHDN, CDR2 FVKESK. In DNA form, the CDR3 reads TGTGCCAGCAGCCAAACACAGGCGGGGCACACTGAAGCTTTCTTT. Its translation: CASSQTQAGHTEAFF.

In DNA, the CDR3 is TGCGCCAGCAGCGAGGGACAGGGTTGGACAGATACGCAGTATTTT. This gives the protein CASSEGQGWTDTQYF. The chain carries TRBV5-1 and TRBJ2-3; 9 nucleotides line up with TRBD1. Germline loops: CDR1 SGHRS, CDR2 YFSETQ. Germline trimming cut 4 bases from V and 3 bases from J; bases unmatched to any gene: 6. The CDR3 covers 15 residues.

This chain links TRBV29-1 with TRBJ2-4, with 9 bases aligning to TRBD1. The end of the DNA is better explained by TRBJ2-7, so the J call may be wrong. The CDR3 length is 11 residues. Germline V gene lookup returns CDR1 SQVTM and CDR2 ANQGSEA. The CDR3 DNA sequence: TGCAGCGGGACAGGGGCAGACGAGCAGTACTTC. The encoded protein is CSGTGADEQYF.

The gene calls are TRBV7-9 and TRBJ2-3; 7 bases fit TRBD2. Germline CDR1 reads SEHNR; CDR2 reads FQNEAQ (reference sequence). This CDR3 contains 16 residues. The junction had 14 bases not matched to a gene; V was cut back by 7 bases and J by 4 bases. The CDR3 reads CASTETGTMVADTQYF. The DNA for the CDR3 is TGTGCCAGCACCGAAACCGGGACTATGGTGGCAGATACGCAGTATTTT.

This clonotype has only a few counts. The J gene is TRBJ2-7, the V gene TRBV6-1, with 7 bases matching TRBD1. In germline, CDR1 is MNHNS, CDR2 SASEGT. Trimming took 7 bases from V and 0 from J; bases not matched to a gene: 3. The CDR3 contains 13 residues. In DNA form, the CDR3 reads TGTGCCAGCACAACAGGGGCCTCCTACGAGCAGTACTTC. This translates into CASTTGASYEQYF.

This clonotype was seen only once. V gene TRBV5-1 combines with J gene TRBJ1-2, with a tentative D call TRBD1 (6 bases). The V end lost 4 bases, the J end lost 8 bases, and 18 bases lay between the germline ends. The CDR3 extends over 14 amino acids. Germline V CDR1 and CDR2: SGHRS, YFSETQ. The CDR3 DNA reads as TGCGCCAGCAGCCCCGGTCGGGGGCGCGAGGGCTACACCTTC. The encoded protein is CASSPGRGREGYTF. Supplemented by reference TRBV5-1 and TRBJ1-2, the full variable domain reads KAGVTQTPRYLIKTRGQQVTLSCSPISGHRSVSWYQQTPGQGLQFLFEYFSETQRNKGNFPGRFSGRQFSNSRSEMNVSTLELGDSALYLCASSPGRGREGYTFGSGTRLTVV.

The rearrangement uses TRBV20-1 and TRBJ2-5; 9 nucleotides agree with TRBD1. CDR1 and CDR2 from the germline V gene are DFQATT and SNEGSKA (reference sequence). The J segment lost 2 bases and the V segment lost 5 bases, leaving 6 bases of the junction unmatched. The CDR3 is 14 residues long. The CDR3 bases are TGCAGTGCTCCCGGGACAGGGCGACAAGAGACCCAGTACTTC. Residues: CSAPGTGRQETQYF.